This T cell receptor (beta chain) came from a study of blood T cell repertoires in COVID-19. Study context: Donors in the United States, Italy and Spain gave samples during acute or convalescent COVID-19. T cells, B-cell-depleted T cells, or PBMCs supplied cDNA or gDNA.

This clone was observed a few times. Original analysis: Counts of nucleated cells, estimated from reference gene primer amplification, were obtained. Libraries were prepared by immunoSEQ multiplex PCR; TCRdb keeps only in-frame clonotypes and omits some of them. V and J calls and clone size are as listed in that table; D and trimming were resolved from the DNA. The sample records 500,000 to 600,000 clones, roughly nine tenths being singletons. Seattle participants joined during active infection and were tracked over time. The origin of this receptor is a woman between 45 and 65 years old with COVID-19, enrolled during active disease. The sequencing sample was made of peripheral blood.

CDR3 loop: CASSWDRGRLNTEAFF. The CDR3 coding sequence is TGTGCCAGCAGCTGGGACAGGGGGCGGTTGAACACTGAAGCTTTCTTT. This chain links TRBV11-3 with TRBJ1-1, with 12 bases lining up with TRBD1. The CDR3 covers 16 residues. The V gene end was trimmed by 4 bases and the J gene end by 0 bases; junction bases not matched to a gene: 3. Germline CDR1 reads SGHNT; CDR2 reads YENEEA.